Listed below are T cell receptor beta chains from one sample, sequenced in a study of blood T cells in healthy people across ages. Each CDR3 protein gets one entry after TCRdb re-called the 5' RACE reads with MiXCR. The sample includes around 1,700,000 distinct CDR3 sequences, roughly 27% of them seen just once. The sequenced sample consisted of blood. The receptors originated from a woman between 25 and 40 years old in good health. CDR3s include the opening cysteine and the closing phenylalanine or tryptophan. The D gene is left open where the match is weak. Expanded clones get a size class; other rows say once, few or many, or leave the size out.

>TRBV30|TRBD1|NA|TRBJ2-6
TGTGCCTGGAGCGGGACAGGGACCAACGTCCTGACTTTC
CAWSGTGTNVLTF
>TRBV29-1|NA|few|TRBJ2-1
TGCAGCGTTGGGGTGAGTAGCGGTCTCAATGAGCAGTTCTTC
CSVGVSSGLNEQFF
>TRBV14|NA|NA|TRBJ1-2
TGTGCCAGCAGCCCCCCAGGAGTGGAAGGCTATGGCTACACCTTC
CASSPPGVEGYGYTF
>TRBV6-5|NA|few|TRBJ1-1
TGTGCCAGCAGTTACCCTTGGAACACTGAAGCTTTCTTT
CASSYPWNTEAFF
>TRBV20-1|NA|NA|TRBJ1-5
TGCAGTGCTGGACAAGCAGATAGCAATCAGCCCCAGCATTTT
CSAGQADSNQPQHF
>TRBV3-1|TRBD2|few|TRBJ2-6
TGTGCCAGCAGTCACCGGGGGCAGCGGGGGTCCTACTCTGGGGCCAACGTCCTGACTTTC
CASSHRGQRGSYSGANVLTF
>TRBV29-1|NA|few|TRBJ2-7
TGCAGCGTGCTGGGGGGTTCCGAGCAGTACTTC
CSVLGGSEQYF
>TRBV12-3/TRBV12-4|NA|few|TRBJ1-1
TGTGCCAGCAGTTTAGGAGACGTGAACACTGAAGCTTTCTTT
CASSLGDVNTEAFF
>TRBV6-2/TRBV6-3|NA|NA|TRBJ2-5
TGTGCCAGCAGACACGGCGGGGAGACCCAGTACTTC
CASRHGGETQYF
>TRBV6-2/TRBV6-3|NA|many|TRBJ2-4
TGTGCCAGCAGTTACTCGATAGACATTCAGTACTTC
CASSYSIDIQYF
>TRBV4-2|NA|many|TRBJ2-1
TGTGCCAGCAGCCAAGGTATGAACAATGAGCAGTTCTTC
CASSQGMNNEQFF
>TRBV6-2/TRBV6-3|TRBD1|few|TRBJ2-7
TGTGCCAGCAGGACGGCCGGGACAGGGACCTACGAGCAGTACTTC
CASRTAGTGTYEQYF
>TRBV28|TRBD2|NA|TRBJ2-7
TGTGCCAGCAACGGAGCAGCGGGACTCTACGAGCAGTACTTC
CASNGAAGLYEQYF
>TRBV7-9|NA|once|TRBJ1-2
TGTGCCAGCAGCTTAGTTGGTGGGGGCCCCTACTCCTATGGCTACACCTTC
CASSLVGGGPYSYGYTF
>TRBV4-1|NA|many|TRBJ2-4
TGCGCCAGCAGAGAGCTAGCCAAAAACATTCAGTACTTC
CASRELAKNIQYF
>TRBV6-1|TRBD1|NA|TRBJ2-1
TGTGCCAGCAGTCCGAGGGGAGGGGGAACAGGGGGCAGGAATGAGCAGTTCTTC
CASSPRGGGTGGRNEQFF
>TRBV29-1|TRBD2|few|TRBJ2-1
TGCAGCGTTGAAGAAGGTGAAGCGGGGGGGCTCTATGAGCAGTTCTTC
CSVEEGEAGGLYEQFF
>TRBV15|NA|many|TRBJ2-5
TGTGCCACCAGCTCCCACCCGGCAGGTCAAGAGACCCAGTACTTC
CATSSHPAGQETQYF
>TRBV5-5|NA|NA|TRBJ1-4
TGTGCCAGTGGTTGGACAGCCGATAATGAAAAACTGTTTTTT
CASGWTADNEKLFF
>TRBV12-3/TRBV12-4|NA|many|TRBJ2-5
TGTGCCAGCAGCCGCTTGACGGGTGAGACCCAGTACTTC
CASSRLTGETQYF
>TRBV20-1|NA|few|TRBJ1-6
TGCAGTGCCTCCAAACAAGGTTGGAGCTCCTATAATTCACCCCTCCACTTT
CSASKQGWSSYNSPLHF
>TRBV15|NA|few|TRBJ1-6
TGTGCCACCAGCAGAGACGGAAATTCACCCCTCCACTTT
CATSRDGNSPLHF
>TRBV12-3/TRBV12-4|NA|NA|TRBJ2-3
TGTGCCAGCAGTTTGCAAGAGGGCGCGGAAGATACGCAGTATTTT
CASSLQEGAEDTQYF
>TRBV6-6|NA|NA|TRBJ1-1
TGTGCCAGCAGTTCAAACTCTCCGGGACCCAAAGCTTTCTTT
CASSSNSPGPKAFF
>TRBV6-1|NA|few|TRBJ2-4
TGTGCCAGCAGTGGGTTGAGGACCAAGTCAGAGCAGTACTTC
CASSGLRTKSEQYF
>TRBV29-1|NA|many|TRBJ2-6
TGCAGCGTTGGTACTTTCTCTGGGGCCAATGTCCTGACTTTC
CSVGTFSGANVLTF
>TRBV12-3/TRBV12-4|NA|NA|TRBJ1-2
TGTGCCAGCAGTCCCACATGGAATGGCCACACCTTC
CASSPTWNGHTF
>TRBV12-3/TRBV12-4|NA|NA|TRBJ2-7
TGTGCCAGCAGTTTGGGGGAGACTAAATCCTACGAGCAGTACTTC
CASSLGETKSYEQYF
>TRBV5-1|TRBD2|many|TRBJ2-5
TGCGCCAGCAGCACCGTTACTAGCGGCAAGGAGACCCAGTACTTC
CASSTVTSGKETQYF
>TRBV6-5|TRBD1|NA|TRBJ1-1
TGTGCCAGCAGTTACATCAGGGGGCCGAGCACTGAAGCTTTCTTT
CASSYIRGPSTEAFF
>TRBV28|NA|NA|TRBJ1-2
TGTGCCAGCAGTTTAGTGTCGGGGGGCTATGGCTACACCTTC
CASSLVSGGYGYTF
>TRBV6-5|NA|many|TRBJ2-6
TGTGCCAGCAGTTACTCGATTACAGAAAGGGCCAACGTCCTGACTTTC
CASSYSITERANVLTF
>TRBV12-3/TRBV12-4|NA|many|TRBJ2-1
TGTGCCAGCAGCCCCCTAGGCTACAATGAGCAGTTCTTC
CASSPLGYNEQFF
>TRBV11-1|TRBD1|NA|TRBJ1-4
TGTGCCAGCAGCCCGAACAGGGGTGAAAAACTGTTTTTT
CASSPNRGEKLFF
>TRBV6-5|TRBD2|NA|TRBJ2-3
TGTGCCAGCAGTACCCTACTGCGGGGGGGGAGAGATACGCAGTATTTT
CASSTLLRGGRDTQYF
>TRBV29-1|TRBD2|many|TRBJ2-5
TGCAGCGTCAAAGCGGGAGTTGGTGCGACCCAGTACTTC
CSVKAGVGATQYF
>TRBV15|TRBD1|NA|TRBJ2-7
TGTGCCACCAGCAGAGATCCCGGACAGGAGTCCTACGAGCAGTACTTC
CATSRDPGQESYEQYF
>TRBV7-9|TRBD1|NA|TRBJ2-1
TGTGCCAGCAGCAGGAGGTCTGGGACAGTGGATGAGCAGTTCTTC
CASSRRSGTVDEQFF
>TRBV24-1|NA|NA|TRBJ1-1
TGTGCCACCAGTGATTCGGGGACCGTGAACACTGAAGCTTTCTTT
CATSDSGTVNTEAFF
>TRBV20-1|TRBD1|NA|TRBJ1-5
TGCAGTGCTAGAGCCTCCGGACAGGGCCATCAGCCCCAGCATTTT
CSARASGQGHQPQHF
>TRBV7-6|NA|few|TRBJ2-3
TGTGCCAGCAGCTTTGCGACAGGTCGGAGCACAGATACGCAGTATTTT
CASSFATGRSTDTQYF
>TRBV5-5|NA|NA|TRBJ1-2
TGTGCCAGCAGCTTGTTGGACGGGAACTATGGCTACACCTTC
CASSLLDGNYGYTF
>TRBV6-1|NA|few|TRBJ1-1
TGTGCCAGCAGTGAAAGGGCAGGGAAAGCTTTCTTT
CASSERAGKAFF
>TRBV7-2|NA|NA|TRBJ2-1
TGTGCCAGCCTTAGGGACTGGGAAGAAAATGAGCAGTTCTTC
CASLRDWEENEQFF
>TRBV7-2|NA|few|TRBJ1-6
TGTGCCAGCAGGGCAGGGACTGTAGATTCACCCCTCCACTTT
CASRAGTVDSPLHF
>TRBV2|TRBD1|NA|TRBJ2-4
TGTGCCAGCAGCGCCGGGACAGGGAGATTCGGGACCAAAAACATTCAGTACTTC
CASSAGTGRFGTKNIQYF
>TRBV5-1|NA|few|TRBJ2-5
TGCGCCAGCAGCGGACGGTCAAACGAAGAGACCCAGTACTTC
CASSGRSNEETQYF
>TRBV2|TRBD1|once|TRBJ1-1
TGTGCCAGTACGGGACAGGGGGCCCTCGGAGCTTTCTTT
CASTGQGALGAFF
>TRBV14|NA|few|TRBJ2-6
TGTGCCAGCAGCCAATATCCGGCGGCGGCCAACGTCCTGACTTTC
CASSQYPAAANVLTF
>TRBV7-2|NA|few|TRBJ2-3
TGTGCCAGCAGCCAAGGGGTTAACCCAATAACCTATACGCAGTATTTT
CASSQGVNPITYTQYF